Listed below are T cell receptor beta chains from one sample, sequenced in a study of OX40 agonist ivuxolimab in advanced cancers. TCRdb's copy holds only in-frame clones and misses some; the assay was immunoSEQ multiplex PCR. Of around 6,600 clones listed, about 73% were seen once; the top ten hold 60%. This sample comprised CD4+ or CD8+ T cells sorted from blood, obtained in a trial of the OX40 agonist ivuxolimab. These receptors originate from an adult with an advanced solid tumor such as melanoma, head and neck, liver or kidney cancer. Both conserved end residues are trimmed from each CDR3. The order of the fields is J gene, V gene, D gene, CDR3 protein. A D gene is named only where the DNA matches it firmly.

j_gene: TRBJ2-2
v_gene: TRBV7-9
d_gene: NA
CDR3aa: ASNLGGGWDTGELF

j_gene: TRBJ2-5
v_gene: TRBV30
d_gene: TRBD2
CDR3aa: ACPGTSGILGETQY

j_gene: TRBJ1-1
v_gene: TRBV11-3
d_gene: NA
CDR3aa: ASSLGQSEAF

j_gene: TRBJ2-6
v_gene: TRBV30
d_gene: TRBD1
CDR3aa: ASLTGATSGANVLT

j_gene: TRBJ1-4
v_gene: TRBV6-5
d_gene: NA
CDR3aa: ASSYGEGKLF

j_gene: TRBJ1-2
v_gene: TRBV6-5
d_gene: NA
CDR3aa: ASSYSTTPYGYT

j_gene: TRBJ2-7
v_gene: TRBV9
d_gene: TRBD2
CDR3aa: ASSFGLASSYEQY

j_gene: TRBJ1-2
v_gene: TRBV7-9
d_gene: TRBD1
CDR3aa: ASRAEGGTGGNGYT

j_gene: TRBJ2-1
v_gene: TRBV27
d_gene: NA
CDR3aa: ASSLGGDEQF

j_gene: TRBJ2-1
v_gene: TRBV6-9
d_gene: NA
CDR3aa: ASSYSAAPSSYNEQF

j_gene: TRBJ2-3
v_gene: TRBV15
d_gene: TRBD2
CDR3aa: ATSLTSGTDTQY

j_gene: TRBJ2-7
v_gene: TRBV6-5
d_gene: NA
CDR3aa: ASSYGGESYEQY

j_gene: TRBJ2-3
v_gene: TRBV7-3
d_gene: NA
CDR3aa: ASLGKDTQY

j_gene: TRBJ2-3
v_gene: TRBV10-3
d_gene: NA
CDR3aa: AISEEVGARTDTQY

j_gene: TRBJ2-5
v_gene: TRBV4-3
d_gene: NA
CDR3aa: ASSQSGGRKETQY